Below are 20 T cell receptor beta chains sequenced from a single sample in a study of shared T cell receptors in the human thymus (TCRdb year 2021). Libraries were made using the immunoSEQ multiplex PCR assay. What TCRdb holds here is the immuneACCESS table cut down to in-frame rearrangements. Part of the clones is not present; checked against another copy, under half of the missing clones reflect an unresolved V gene, and the others are unexplained. Within this sample are hundreds of thousands of clones, with roughly 94% of them counted one time only. Of the sample, roughly 0.02% is held by the ten largest clones. Input material: thymocytes. The receptors come from a human donor.

The rearrangement links TRBV6-4 to TRBJ2-1; the match to TRBD2 covers 9 bases. Looked up from germline, CDR1 is MRHNA and CDR2 is SNTAGT. CDR3 length equals 17 residues. The ends lost 8 bases at V and 0 bases at J; junction bases unmatched: 11. CDR3 loop: CASQGEAGGSSYNEQFF. In DNA form, the CDR3 reads TGTGCCAGCCAGGGGGAAGCGGGAGGCTCCTCCTACAATGAGCAGTTCTTC.

V usage is TRBV5-5 and J usage is TRBJ2-3; a possible D gene is TRBD2 (6 bases). V was trimmed by 4 bases and J by 2 bases, leaving 11 bases between them. The CDR3 totals 14 residues. Germline CDR1 and CDR2: SGHKS and YYEKEE (reference sequence). CDR3 loop: CASSPGSVTDTQYF. CDR3 bases: TGTGCCAGCAGCCCCGGGAGCGTCACAGATACGCAGTATTTT.

Details on this clone: Other DNA sequences within the sample encode an identical CDR3. The rearrangement uses TRBV27 and TRBJ2-7, with no clear D. Trimming removed 3 bases from V and 3 bases from J, with 3 bases in between. This CDR3 is 11 amino acids long. Germline V gene lookup returns CDR1 MNHEY and CDR2 SMNVEV (reference sequence). The CDR3 loop reads CASSLSYEQYF. The CDR3 nucleotides read TGTGCCAGCAGTTTGAGCTACGAGCAGTACTTC.

The V call is TRBV13, the J call TRBJ2-7; possibly TRBD1 for D (5 bases). The CDR3 is 17 residues long. V was pared by 2 bases and J by 0 bases, with 17 bases between. The germline gives CDR1 PRHDT, CDR2 FYEKMQ (reference sequence). CDR3 coding DNA: TGTGCCAGCAGCTTACGCCAGGGCGAATTTCCCTCCTACGAGCAGTACTTC. It codes for CASSLRQGEFPSYEQYF. Full variable domain (remainder filled in from reference TRBV13 and TRBJ2-7): AAGVIQSPRHLIKEKRETATLKCYPIPRHDTVYWYQQGPGQDPQFLISFYEKMQSDKGSIPDRFSAQQFSDYHSELNMSSLELGDSALYFCASSLRQGEFPSYEQYFGPGTRLTVT.

The CDR3 reads CASRGTSGTSYNEQFF. CDR3 DNA sequence: TGTGCCAGCAGGGGGACTAGCGGGACCTCCTACAATGAGCAGTTCTTC. The chain joins TRBV27 to TRBJ2-1, with 13 bases lining up with TRBD2. The CDR3 runs 16 residues. The V gene end was trimmed by 6 bases and the J gene end by 0 bases; junction bases not matched to a gene: 2. Germline V lookup: CDR1 MNHEY, CDR2 SMNVEV (reference sequence).

The V call is TRBV5-6, the J call TRBJ1-5; 7 bases are shared with TRBD1. V gave up 3 bases and J gave up 6 bases; unmatched junction bases: 6. This CDR3 has 14 amino acids. From germline, CDR1 is SGHDT and CDR2 YYEEEE. The CDR3 DNA is TGTGCCAGCAGCTACCGACAGGGCTCTCAGCCCCAGCATTTT. Its translation: CASSYRQGSQPQHF.

The gene calls are TRBV5-8 and TRBJ1-4, with D possibly being TRBD1 (5 bases). V lost 5 bases and J 8 bases, leaving 19 bases between the germline ends. The germline CDR1 and CDR2 sequences are SGHTS and YDEGEE. The CDR3 consists of 15 residues. The CDR3 region is CASRSPGPRDEKLFF. In DNA, the CDR3 is TGTGCCAGCAGATCCCCCGGGCCAAGGGACGAAAAACTGTTTTTT.

This clone was detected only once. The chain carries TRBV27 and TRBJ1-2; 10 bases align to TRBD1. V shed 4 bases, J shed 8 bases, and the junction held 7 bases outside the gene matches. The CDR3 loop spans 14 amino acids. Germline CDR1 MNHEY, CDR2 SMNVEV (reference sequence). The CDR3 here is CASSCDRGQGGYTF. The DNA of the CDR3 is TGTGCCAGCAGTTGCGACAGGGGGCAGGGGGGCTACACCTTC.

V is TRBV19 and J is TRBJ1-1, with 8 nucleotides matching TRBD1. The CDR3 loop spans 17 amino acids. V shed 3 bases, J shed 0 bases, and the junction held 9 bases outside the gene matches. CDR1 is LNHDA and CDR2 is SQIVND in the germline V gene (reference sequence). Here the CDR3 reads CASSIGGRGRVNTEAFF. DNA for the CDR3: TGTGCCAGTAGTATTGGGGGCAGGGGGCGCGTGAACACTGAAGCTTTCTTT.

This chain links TRBV7-6 with TRBJ2-3; 7 bases are shared with TRBD2. J gave up 0 bases and V 3 bases, and 15 bases lay outside the gene matches. The germline V gene has CDR1 SGHVS and CDR2 FNYEAQ. The CDR3 extends over 19 amino acids. The CDR3 sequence is CASSFLPRAGASSTDTQYF. The CDR3 nucleotides read TGTGCCAGCAGCTTCCTTCCTCGGGCGGGAGCCTCTAGCACAGATACGCAGTATTTT.

The chain couples TRBV6-5 to TRBJ2-2; D unclear. This CDR3 spans 13 amino acids. V was shortened by 5 bases and J by 2 bases, with 6 bases between the two germline ends. Germline V gives CDR1 MNHEY, CDR2 SVGAGI. CDR3 nucleotide sequence: TGTGCCAGCAGTCGGTCTAACACCGGGGAGCTGTTTTTT. Residues: CASSRSNTGELFF.

The chain couples TRBV4-2 to TRBJ2-3; 7 positions agree with TRBD2. CDR3 length equals 16 residues. Trimming cost V 1 base and J 4 bases; bases outside gene matches: 8. CDR1 and CDR2 from the germline V gene are LGHNA and YNFKEQ. The CDR3 DNA is TGTGCCAGCAGCCAAGGGGGGTCGGCGGGGGCAGATACGCAGTATTTT. Its translation: CASSQGGSAGADTQYF.

Of note for this clone: The junction departs from the called germline gene at one end, perhaps through a read error. The chain is built from TRBV7-7 and TRBJ2-1; 14 nucleotides agree with TRBD2. The germline V gene has CDR1 SSHAT and CDR2 FNYEAQ (reference sequence). The CDR3 totals 19 residues. The CDR3 bases are TGTGCTAGCAGCCCCGGGACTAGCGGGAGCATGTGGGGGTTGAATGAGCAGTTCTTC. It codes for CASSPGTSGSMWGLNEQFF. Full variable domain (outside the CDR3, taken from reference TRBV7-7 and TRBJ2-1): GAGVSQSPRYKVTKRGQDVTLRCDPISSHATLYWYQQALGQGPEFLTYFNYEAQPDKSGLPSDRFSAERPEGSISTLTIQRTEQRDSAMYRCASSPGTSGSMWGLNEQFFGPGTRLTVL.

The chain employs TRBV27 and TRBJ2-7, with D perhaps matching TRBD1 (7 bases). Between the trimmed V and J ends, which lost 6 bases and 5 bases, there was a span of 14 bases. CDR1 and CDR2 from the germline V gene are MNHEY and SMNVEV (reference sequence). The CDR3 runs 13 residues. The DNA of the CDR3 is TGTGCCAGCAGACCAGGAGGGGGCGACGAGCAGTACTTC. As protein: CASRPGGGDEQYF.

The gene calls are TRBV4-1 and TRBJ1-2; possibly TRBD1 for D (6 bases). The CDR3 runs to 14 residues. The germline CDR1 and CDR2 sequences are MGHRA and YSYEKL. Trimming stripped 0 bases from V and 2 bases from J, with 7 bases between. CDR3 coding DNA: TGCGCCAGCAGCCAAGATCAGGGGAACTATGGCTACACCTTC. As protein: CASSQDQGNYGYTF.

The V call is TRBV7-9, the J call TRBJ2-1; possible D gene TRBD1, 6 bases. This CDR3 has 15 amino acids. Between the trimmed V and J ends, which lost 1 base and 9 bases, there was a span of 16 bases. CDR1 and CDR2 (germline): SEHNR, FQNEAQ (reference sequence). In DNA, the CDR3 is TGTGCCAGCAGCTTAGTCCTACCGAAAGGGGGTGAGCAGTTCTTC. This sequence encodes CASSLVLPKGGEQFF.

This chain uses TRBV18 with TRBJ2-5; tentatively, D is TRBD1 (6 bases). Trimming took 5 bases from V and 2 from J, leaving 15 bases between them. Germline V lookup: CDR1 KGHSH, CDR2 LQKENI. CDR3 length equals 15 residues. The CDR3, as DNA: TGTGCCAGCTCAAACCTCGTAGGGGGACAAGAGACCCAGTACTTC. It codes for CASSNLVGGQETQYF.

This clone was found once. The V and J genes are TRBV27 and TRBJ2-3; 12 nucleotides align to TRBD2. V trimming: 2 bases; J trimming: 5 bases; junction bases outside the gene matches: 11. From germline, CDR1 is MNHEY and CDR2 SMNVEV (reference sequence). CDR3 length: 18 amino acids. CDR3: CASSLGLAGGIKQDTQYF. DNA of the CDR3: TGTGCCAGCAGTTTAGGTCTAGCGGGAGGGATTAAGCAAGATACGCAGTATTTT.

V and J are TRBV29-1 and TRBJ1-1, with D tentatively TRBD1 (6 bases). Germline loops: CDR1 SQVTM, CDR2 ANQGSEA. Trimming took off 7 bases at V and 6 bases at J, with 15 bases between the two ends. The CDR3 has 12 residues. Written as DNA, the CDR3 is TGCAGCGCCAGGTGGGGGGCCGCTGAAGCTTTCTTT. Translated: CSARWGAAEAFF.

The genes are TRBV4-2 and TRBJ1-2, with D hard to call. V was clipped by 4 bases and J by 13 bases, with 19 bases between them. Per the germline V gene, CDR1 is LGHNA and CDR2 is YNFKEQ. The CDR3 has 13 amino acids. The CDR3 coding sequence is TGTGCCAGCAGCCTCCCCCCCGGGAGGGTGAGCACCTTC. Translation gives CASSLPPGRVSTF.